A single sample is the source of the 7 T cell receptor beta chains below, sequenced in a study of blood T cell repertoires in COVID-19. Measured with immunoSEQ multiplex PCR; TCRdb has only the in-frame clones, and not every one. Of approximately 150,000 clones listed, 75% to 90% were seen once; the top ten hold around 5.1%. Sequenced material: PBMCs or T cells enriched from blood (not recorded which). These receptors originate from a man in his 70s who had been exposed to COVID-19.

The V call is TRBV6-5, the J call TRBJ2-1; 8 bases match TRBD1. The V segment lost 6 bases and the J segment 0 bases; nucleotides outside the gene matches: 4. Germline CDR1 and CDR2: MNHEY and SVGAGI. The CDR3 totals 15 residues. CDR3 DNA sequence: TGTGCCAGCAGAGCAGACAGGGGCTCCTACAATGAGCAGTTCTTC. This codes for CASRADRGSYNEQFF.

This chain connects TRBV14 to TRBJ2-7; 7 nucleotides agree with TRBD1. The germline CDR1 and CDR2 sequences are SGHDN and FVKESK. The CDR3 sequence is 15 residues long. Losses at the gene ends were 2 bases for V and 4 bases for J; bases not matched to a gene: 8. CDR3 sequence: CASSQLSPTGYEQYF. As DNA, the CDR3 is TGTGCCAGCAGCCAATTAAGCCCGACAGGGTACGAGCAGTACTTC.

The chain couples TRBV19 to TRBJ2-1; D is uncertain. The CDR3 is 16 residues long. Trimming removed 6 bases at V and 10 bases at J, with 25 bases between. Germline V gene lookup returns CDR1 LNHDA and CDR2 SQIVND (reference sequence). Here the CDR3 DNA reads TGTGCCAGTAGCCTGAGCTCCCCCCTGTCTAGTGTCGAGCAGTTCTTC. It translates to CASSLSSPLSSVEQFF.

V gene TRBV6-2 or TRBV6-3 combines with J gene TRBJ1-1, with 11 bases matching TRBD1. Germline values: CDR1 MNHEY, CDR2 SVGEGT. The ends lost 5 bases at V and 5 bases at J; junction bases unmatched: 7. CDR3 length equals 15 residues. The CDR3 nucleotides are TGTGCCAGCAGTGACCGGACAGGGGGCCTGACTGAAGCTTTCTTT. It specifies CASSDRTGGLTEAFF.

The chain uses TRBV11-2 and TRBJ2-2; D perhaps matches TRBD2 (7 bases). The CDR3 totals 14 residues. The V end was cut by 11 bases, the J end by 6 bases, with 19 bases between. CDR1 is SGHAT, CDR2 FQNNGV, per germline. The CDR3 sequence: CASGGGPGPGELFF. For the CDR3, the DNA is TGTGCCTCGGGGGGCGGGCCGGGTCCCGGGGAGCTGTTTTTT.

The gene calls are TRBV3-1 (or the pseudogene TRBV3-2) and TRBJ2-1; D possibly corresponds to TRBD2 (6 bases). The CDR3 runs to 17 residues. Trimming shortened V by 1 base and J by 0 bases, and 13 bases separated the two germline ends. The germline CDR1 and CDR2 sequences are LGHDT and YNNKEL (reference sequence). CDR3 nucleotides: TGTGCCAGCAGCCAAGCCCCCCGGGGGAACTCCTACAATGAGCAGTTCTTC. The encoded protein is CASSQAPRGNSYNEQFF.

The V gene is TRBV19, the J gene TRBJ2-2, with TRBD2 as a possible D gene (5 bases). Between the trimmed V and J ends, which lost 3 bases and 6 bases, there was a span of 8 bases. CDR1 and CDR2 (germline): LNHDA, SQIVND (reference sequence). The CDR3 sequence is 13 residues long. CDR3 DNA sequence: TGTGCCAGTAGTATCCGAGGGTCCGGGGAGCTGTTTTTT. Translated: CASSIRGSGELFF.